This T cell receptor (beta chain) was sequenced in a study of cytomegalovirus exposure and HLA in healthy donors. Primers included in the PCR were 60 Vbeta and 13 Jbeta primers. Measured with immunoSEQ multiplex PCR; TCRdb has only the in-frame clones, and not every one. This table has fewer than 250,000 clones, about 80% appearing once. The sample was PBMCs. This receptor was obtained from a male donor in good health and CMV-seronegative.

This CDR3 reads CASSREREWGNEQFF. CDR3 nucleotides: TGTGCCAGTAGTAGGGAGCGGGAGTGGGGGAATGAGCAGTTCTTC. This chain connects TRBV19 to TRBJ2-1, with 8 bases aligning to TRBD2. Trimming at V came to 4 bases and at J to 7 bases, leaving 9 bases not matched to a gene. The length of the CDR3 is 15 residues. Germline V gene data show CDR1 as LNHDA and CDR2 as SQIVND (reference sequence).